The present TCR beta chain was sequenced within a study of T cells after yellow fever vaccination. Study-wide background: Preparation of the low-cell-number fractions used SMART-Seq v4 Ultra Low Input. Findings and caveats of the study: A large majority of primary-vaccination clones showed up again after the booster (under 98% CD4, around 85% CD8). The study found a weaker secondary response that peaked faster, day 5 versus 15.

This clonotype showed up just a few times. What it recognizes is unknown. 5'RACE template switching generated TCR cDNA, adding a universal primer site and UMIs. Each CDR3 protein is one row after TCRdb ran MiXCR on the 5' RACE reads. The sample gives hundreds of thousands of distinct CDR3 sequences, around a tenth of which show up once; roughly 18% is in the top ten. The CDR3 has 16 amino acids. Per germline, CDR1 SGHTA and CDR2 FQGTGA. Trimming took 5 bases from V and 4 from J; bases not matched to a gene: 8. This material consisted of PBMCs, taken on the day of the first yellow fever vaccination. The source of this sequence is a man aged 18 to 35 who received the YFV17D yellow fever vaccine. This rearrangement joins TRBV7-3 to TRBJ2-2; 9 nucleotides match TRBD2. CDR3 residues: CASSLLAGRTTGELFF. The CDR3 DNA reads TGTGCCAGCAGCCTACTAGCGGGTCGTACCACCGGGGAGCTGTTTTTT.